Each of the 16 T cell receptor beta chains below was sequenced from the same sample in a study of T cell changes during pregnancy in multiple sclerosis. TCRdb's copy holds only in-frame clones and misses some; the assay was immunoSEQ multiplex PCR. The profile shows tens of thousands of clones, around 93% of them singletons. The sample in question was CD8+ T cells from peripheral blood mononuclear cells, obtained in the second trimester of pregnancy. These receptors originate from a female donor with multiple sclerosis, enrolled in a pregnancy study.

The genes are TRBV29-1 and TRBJ1-2; possibly TRBD1 for D (6 bases). Trimming shortened V by 7 bases and J by 8 bases, and 14 bases separated the two germline ends. The CDR3 is 11 residues long. Germline CDR1 is SQVTM and CDR2 is ANQGSEA. In nucleotides, the CDR3 is TGCAGCGCTGCCGAGGGGGGGGGCTACACCTTC. Protein sequence: CSAAEGGGYTF.

The chain has TRBV28 and TRBJ1-5; TRBD1 is a possible D gene (6 bases). Per germline, CDR1 MDHEN and CDR2 SYDVKM. CDR3 length: 17 amino acids. V was pared by 5 bases and J by 0 bases, with 17 bases between. CDR3 bases: TGTGCCAGCAGTGCGACCACAGGGACCCATAGCAATCAGCCCCAGCATTTT. The encoded protein is CASSATTGTHSNQPQHF.

V gene TRBV7-2 combines with J gene TRBJ2-7; D perhaps matches TRBD2 (6 bases). CDR1 is SGHTA and CDR2 is FQGNSA in the germline V gene. The CDR3 has 15 residues. The ends were cut back, 5 bases at V and 6 bases at J, with 20 bases in the middle. CDR3 DNA: TGTGCCAGCAGCCCTCAAACCGGCGGGGCGGCCGAGCAGTACTTC. This gives the protein CASSPQTGGAAEQYF.

The V gene is TRBV6-5, the J gene TRBJ2-7, with TRBD1 identical over 10 bases. Trimming at V came to 5 bases and at J to 3 bases, leaving 4 bases not matched to a gene. Germline V gives CDR1 MNHEY, CDR2 SVGAGI. The CDR3 covers 14 residues. CDR3 in DNA: TGTGCCAGCAGTATTGGGACAGGGGACTACGAGCAGTACTTC. Its protein product is CASSIGTGDYEQYF.

This clone appeared once. The V and J genes are TRBV2 and TRBJ2-7, with TRBD1 matching over 8 bases. The CDR3 has 15 amino acids. Trimming at V came to 5 bases and at J to 1 base, leaving 7 bases not matched to a gene. Germline-derived CDR1 and CDR2 are SNHLY and FYNNEI. Written as DNA, the CDR3 is TGTGCCAGCAGTACTCTCCGGACAGGGTCCTACGAGCAGTACTTC. Amino acids: CASSTLRTGSYEQYF.

In regard to this clone: Within the sample, other DNA sequences also encode this same CDR3. The chain recombines TRBV27 with TRBJ2-7; TRBD2 matches 11 bases. The CDR3 length is 14 residues. The trim removed 5 bases at V and 2 bases at J, leaving 2 bases unmatched. CDR1 and CDR2 (germline): MNHEY, SMNVEV (reference sequence). The CDR3 nucleotides read TGTGCCAGCAGTCCGGGACTAGCGGCCTACGAGCAGTACTTC. The encoded protein is CASSPGLAAYEQYF.

V gene TRBV6-6 combines with J gene TRBJ2-1, with D perhaps matching TRBD1 (7 bases). V was pared by 4 bases and J by 3 bases, with 16 bases between. CDR3 length: 16 residues. In germline, CDR1 is MNHNY, CDR2 SVGAGI (reference sequence). The CDR3, as DNA: TGTGCCAGCAGTTTCAGCGGGCAGGGGGGCTACAATGAGCAGTTCTTC. Its translation is CASSFSGQGGYNEQFF.

The CDR3 is CASSPTAPGRGYADTEAFF. The CDR3 nucleotides read TGTGCCAGCTCACCTACGGCGCCAGGCAGGGGTTATGCGGACACTGAAGCTTTCTTT. V usage is TRBV18 and J usage is TRBJ1-1; maybe TRBD1 (6 bases). Trimming shortened V by 3 bases and J by 3 bases, and 26 bases separated the two germline ends. The germline CDR1 and CDR2 sequences are KGHSH and LQKENI. This CDR3 has 19 residues.

The V call is TRBV7-6, the J call TRBJ2-3; 15 nucleotides align to TRBD2. The trim removed 5 bases at V and 2 bases at J, leaving 8 bases unmatched. The germline V gene has CDR1 SGHVS and CDR2 FNYEAQ. The CDR3 loop spans 18 amino acids. As DNA, the CDR3 is TGTGCCAGCAGCCCCCCGGGACTAGCGGGAGGCTTCACAGATACGCAGTATTTT. This sequence encodes CASSPPGLAGGFTDTQYF.

The genes are TRBV10-2 and TRBJ1-2; D is undetermined. CDR1 WSHSY and CDR2 SAAADI come from the germline V gene. V dropped 0 bases and J dropped 6 bases, with 8 bases sitting between them. CDR3 length: 13 residues. CDR3 in amino acids: CASSESYLHGYTF. For the CDR3, the DNA is TGCGCCAGCAGTGAGTCATACTTGCATGGCTACACCTTC.

The V gene is TRBV4-1, the J gene TRBJ1-5, with TRBD1 matching 7 bases. Germline CDR1 is MGHRA and CDR2 is YSYEKL. The CDR3 covers 16 residues. J lost 5 bases, V lost 1 base, and 8 bases had no gene match. CDR3 in amino acids: CASSQVEQGWDQPQHF. CDR3 in DNA: TGCGCCAGCAGCCAAGTTGAACAGGGGTGGGATCAGCCCCAGCATTTT.

V usage is TRBV7-9 and J usage is TRBJ2-6; no clear D gene. This CDR3 has 17 amino acids. The V end was cut by 5 bases, the J end by 2 bases, with 16 bases between. Germline CDR1 and CDR2: SEHNR and FQNEAQ (reference sequence). The CDR3 sequence: CASSSPFNVPGANVLTF. CDR3 nucleotide sequence: TGTGCCAGCAGCAGCCCCTTTAATGTCCCTGGGGCCAACGTCCTGACTTTC.

J is TRBJ2-2 and V is TRBV27; D remains unclear. V was shortened by 4 bases and J by 4 bases, with 10 bases between the two germline ends. Germline V CDR1 and CDR2: MNHEY, SMNVEV (reference sequence). The CDR3 extends over 14 amino acids. CDR3 in DNA: TGTGCCAGCAGTTCCTTACCTACCACCGGGGAGCTGTTTTTT. Protein product: CASSSLPTTGELFF.

This clone was observed a single time. The CDR3 protein is CASSMTGGYEQYF. The DNA of the CDR3 is TGTGCCAGCAGTATGACAGGGGGCTACGAGCAGTACTTC. The chain has TRBV28 and TRBJ2-7; the match to TRBD1 covers 9 bases. This CDR3 is 13 amino acids long. V shed 5 bases, J shed 3 bases, and the junction held 2 bases outside the gene matches. Germline values: CDR1 MDHEN, CDR2 SYDVKM. Supplemented by reference TRBV28 and TRBJ2-7, the full variable domain reads DVKVTQSSRYLVKRTGEKVFLECVQDMDHENMFWYRQDPGLGLRLIYFSYDVKMKEKGDIPEGYSVSREKKERFSLILESASTNQTSMYLCASSMTGGYEQYFGPGTRLTVT.

This clone qualifies as medium-sized. The CDR3 DNA is TGTGCCAGCAGTTTACAGGGCGGCACTGAAGCTTTCTTT. This codes for CASSLQGGTEAFF. V is TRBV11-2 and J is TRBJ1-1; a possible D gene is TRBD1 (6 bases). Germline V lookup: CDR1 SGHAT, CDR2 FQNNGV. With 6 bases removed from V and 4 bases from J, the gap between germline ends came to 12 bases. The CDR3 is 13 amino acids.

The V and J genes are TRBV7-9 and TRBJ1-1, with 10 bases aligning to TRBD1. CDR1 is SEHNR, CDR2 FQNEAQ, per germline (reference sequence). V trimming: 6 bases; J trimming: 1 base; junction bases outside the gene matches: 8. The CDR3 runs to 16 residues. The CDR3 DNA is TGTGCCAGCAGGGGGACAGGGGCCCCCCGGAACACTGAAGCTTTCTTT. It specifies CASRGTGAPRNTEAFF.